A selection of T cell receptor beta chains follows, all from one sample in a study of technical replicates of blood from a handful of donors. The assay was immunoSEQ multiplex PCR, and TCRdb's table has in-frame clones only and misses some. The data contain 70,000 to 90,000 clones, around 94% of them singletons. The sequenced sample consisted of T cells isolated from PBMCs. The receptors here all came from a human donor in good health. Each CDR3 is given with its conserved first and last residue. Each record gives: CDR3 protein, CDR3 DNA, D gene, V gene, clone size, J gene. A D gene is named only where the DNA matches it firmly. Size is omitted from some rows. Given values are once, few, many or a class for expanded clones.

CDR3 protein: CSVEQVAKNIQYF
CDR3 DNA: TGCAGCGTTGAACAGGTAGCCAAAAACATTCAGTACTTC
D gene: -
V gene: TRBV29-1
clone size: -
J gene: TRBJ2-4

CDR3 protein: CASSWRRAISTDTQYF
CDR3 DNA: TGTGCCAGCAGTTGGCGGCGGGCGATAAGCACAGATACGCAGTATTTT
D gene: -
V gene: TRBV5-4
clone size: -
J gene: TRBJ2-3

CDR3 protein: CASSWTSGGAVRGETQYF
CDR3 DNA: TGCGCCAGCAGCTGGACTAGCGGGGGGGCCGTCAGGGGGGAGACCCAGTACTTC
D gene: TRBD2
V gene: TRBV5-1
clone size: -
J gene: TRBJ2-5

CDR3 protein: CASSLSGQGAGTQYF
CDR3 DNA: TGCGCCAGCAGCTTAAGTGGACAGGGGGCTGGGACCCAGTACTTC
D gene: TRBD1
V gene: TRBV5-1
clone size: -
J gene: TRBJ2-5

CDR3 protein: CAITQQGTNEQYF
CDR3 DNA: TGTGCCATCACCCAACAGGGAACAAACGAGCAGTACTTC
D gene: -
V gene: TRBV10-3
clone size: -
J gene: TRBJ2-7

CDR3 protein: CASSLTGEYTDTQYF
CDR3 DNA: TGTGCCAGCAGCTTGACGGGGGAGTACACAGATACGCAGTATTTT
D gene: -
V gene: TRBV7-3
clone size: -
J gene: TRBJ2-3

CDR3 protein: CASSLGQSTYGYTF
CDR3 DNA: TGTGCCAGCAGCCTGGGACAGAGTACCTATGGCTACACCTTC
D gene: TRBD1
V gene: TRBV5-4
clone size: -
J gene: TRBJ1-2

CDR3 protein: CASSLGQGAIYEQYF
CDR3 DNA: TGCGCCAGCAGCTTGGGACAGGGGGCTATCTACGAGCAGTACTTC
D gene: TRBD1
V gene: TRBV5-1
clone size: -
J gene: TRBJ2-7

CDR3 protein: CASNLGTGVNQPQHF
CDR3 DNA: TGTGCCAGCAATTTGGGGACAGGGGTTAATCAGCCCCAGCATTTT
D gene: TRBD1
V gene: TRBV28
clone size: once
J gene: TRBJ1-5

CDR3 protein: CASSPPKAGQGSDTQYF
CDR3 DNA: TGTGCCAGCTCACCACCTAAGGCCGGACAGGGATCAGATACGCAGTATTTT
D gene: TRBD1
V gene: TRBV18
clone size: -
J gene: TRBJ2-3

CDR3 protein: CASSLVAGGQETQYF
CDR3 DNA: TGCGCCAGCAGCTTGGTCGCGGGGGGCCAAGAGACCCAGTACTTC
D gene: TRBD2
V gene: TRBV5-1
clone size: -
J gene: TRBJ2-5

CDR3 protein: CASSSLGASSYNEQFF
CDR3 DNA: TGTGCCAGCAGCTCCCTGGGCGCAAGCTCCTACAATGAGCAGTTCTTC
D gene: -
V gene: TRBV7-9
clone size: -
J gene: TRBJ2-1

CDR3 protein: CASSERQKKDQPQHF
CDR3 DNA: TGTGCCAGCAGTGAACGACAGAAAAAAGATCAGCCCCAGCATTTT
D gene: -
V gene: TRBV6-1
clone size: -
J gene: TRBJ1-5

CDR3 protein: CASSQVGGTNEKLFF
CDR3 DNA: TGCGCCAGCAGCCAAGTAGGCGGAACTAATGAAAAACTGTTTTTT
D gene: -
V gene: TRBV4-1
clone size: -
J gene: TRBJ1-4

CDR3 protein: CASSLGGKINEKLFF
CDR3 DNA: TGCGCCAGCAGCTTGGGCGGGAAGATTAACGAAAAACTGTTTTTT
D gene: -
V gene: TRBV5-1
clone size: -
J gene: TRBJ1-4

CDR3 protein: CASSATGKGPQHF
CDR3 DNA: TGTGCCAGCAGCGCCACAGGGAAGGGGCCCCAGCATTTT
D gene: -
V gene: TRBV9
clone size: once
J gene: TRBJ1-5

CDR3 protein: CASSQGQLPYEQYF
CDR3 DNA: TGTGCCAGCAGCCAGGGACAGCTCCCCTACGAGCAGTACTTC
D gene: TRBD1
V gene: TRBV5-5
clone size: -
J gene: TRBJ2-7

CDR3 protein: CASSELTSGGPDTQYF
CDR3 DNA: TGTGCCAGCAGCGAACTAACTAGCGGGGGCCCAGATACGCAGTATTTT
D gene: TRBD2
V gene: TRBV9
clone size: -
J gene: TRBJ2-3

CDR3 protein: CASSRLVSNEQFF
CDR3 DNA: TGTGCTAGCAGCCGACTAGTTAGCAATGAGCAGTTCTTC
D gene: -
V gene: TRBV7-7
clone size: -
J gene: TRBJ2-1

CDR3 protein: CASSLSEFRFLGGPSVPYEQYF
CDR3 DNA: TGTGCCAGCAGTTTGTCAGAGTTTAGATTCTTGGGCGGGCCTAGCGTACCCTACGAGCAGTACTTC
D gene: -
V gene: TRBV28
clone size: -
J gene: TRBJ2-7

CDR3 protein: CASSLSPDSLREQYF
CDR3 DNA: TGTGCCAGCAGCTTATCTCCAGACAGCTTGAGGGAGCAGTACTTC
D gene: -
V gene: TRBV11-2
clone size: once
J gene: TRBJ2-7